Each of the 7 T cell receptor beta chains below was sequenced from the same sample in a study of blood T cell repertoires in COVID-19. Profiling relied on immunoSEQ multiplex PCR, and the TCRdb table lists in-frame clones only, not all of them. The repertoire consists of about 140,000 clones, with around 81% occurring once and the leading ten covering about 8%. Material for sequencing was peripheral blood. The receptors originated from a woman aged 55-70 years with active or convalescent COVID-19.

V usage is TRBV19 and J usage is TRBJ1-6; D uncertain. Looked up from germline, CDR1 is LNHDA and CDR2 is SQIVND (reference sequence). Trimming left V 7 bases short and J 10 bases short, with 14 bases between. The CDR3 length is 13 residues. CDR3 sequence reads: CASNDIFGSPLHF. DNA for the CDR3: TGTGCCAGTAATGACATTTTTGGCTCACCCCTCCACTTT.

This clone was recorded only once. The chain combines TRBV18 with TRBJ2-5; 7 positions agree with TRBD1. Germline V gene lookup returns CDR1 KGHSH and CDR2 LQKENI. CDR3 size: 13 residues. Losses at the gene ends were 5 bases for V and 3 bases for J; bases not matched to a gene: 3. CDR3 sequence: CASSSTGEETQYF. The DNA for the CDR3 is TGTGCCAGCTCATCTACAGGGGAAGAGACCCAGTACTTC.

The chain has TRBV7-6 and TRBJ2-1; 11 nucleotides line up with TRBD1. The CDR3 contains 15 residues. V was clipped by 3 bases and J by 4 bases; unmatched bases: 2. Germline lookup yields CDR1 SGHVS and CDR2 FNYEAQ. CDR3 in amino acids: CASSLGQGVYNEQFF. CDR3 nucleotide sequence: TGTGCCAGCAGCTTGGGACAGGGGGTATACAATGAGCAGTTCTTC.

The genes are TRBV12-3 or TRBV12-4 and TRBJ2-7, with a weak D call TRBD2 (7 bases). V was shortened by 8 bases and J by 7 bases, with 15 bases between the two germline ends. The CDR3 is 12 amino acids. CDR3 sequence (DNA): TGTGCCAGCCGGGGGGCTCCCAGGGAGCAGTACTTC. Its protein is CASRGAPREQYF.

The chain joins TRBV29-1 to TRBJ1-4; D not certain. The CDR3 has 13 amino acids. The germline gives CDR1 SQVTM, CDR2 ANQGSEA. Between the trimmed V and J ends, which lost 0 bases and 6 bases, there was a span of 8 bases. CDR3 sequence: CSVEDLQDEKLFF. CDR3 in DNA: TGCAGCGTTGAAGATCTTCAGGATGAAAAACTGTTTTTT.

The chain has TRBV28 and TRBJ1-4; D is ambiguous. With 7 bases removed from V and 4 bases from J, the gap between germline ends came to 4 bases. Germline values: CDR1 MDHEN, CDR2 SYDVKM. There are 11 residues in the CDR3. CDR3 residues: CASIGNEKLFF. DNA of the CDR3: TGTGCCAGCATCGGTAATGAAAAACTGTTTTTT.

The V gene is TRBV19, the J gene TRBJ2-1; D possibly corresponds to TRBD1 (5 bases). The V end lost 1 base, the J end lost 7 bases, and 14 bases lay between the germline ends. Germline values: CDR1 LNHDA, CDR2 SQIVND (reference sequence). The CDR3 is made up of 15 amino acids. The CDR3 DNA sequence: TGTGCCAGTAGTATAGGTGACCCTAGGGGAAATGAGCAGTTCTTC. Translating it yields CASSIGDPRGNEQFF.